A selection of T cell receptor beta chains follows, all from one sample in a study of T cell responses to AZD1222 COVID-19 vaccine. Produced via immunoSEQ multiplex PCR; TCRdb's table is partial and in-frame only. The sample lists about 150,000 clones, 75% to 85% occurring once. This material consisted of peripheral blood, taken 28 days after the second dose of the MenACWY control vaccine. The receptors come from an adult who received the MenACWY meningococcal vaccine as a control. The CDR3 runs from the conserved cysteine through the conserved F or W. The order of the fields is clone size, D gene, J gene, V gene, CDR3 DNA, CDR3 protein. The D gene is left open where the match is weak. Clone size is given for some rows only: seen once, a few or many times, or a class if the clone is expanded.

.	TRBD2	TRBJ2-3	TRBV6-5	TGTGCCAGCAGTTACTCTGGACTAGACCTAGATACGCAGTATTTT	CASSYSGLDLDTQYF
.	TRBD1	TRBJ1-1	TRBV6-5	TGTGCCAGCAGTCTGACAGGGGCCCCAAACGAGGCTTTCTTT	CASSLTGAPNEAFF
few	.	TRBJ1-1	TRBV11-3	TGTGCCAGCAGCTTACTTTCTATCGGTGAAATGAACACTGAAGCTTTCTTT	CASSLLSIGEMNTEAFF
.	.	TRBJ1-2	TRBV7-8	TGTGCCAGCAGCCGACCGGACAGTTTGTATGGCTACACCTTC	CASSRPDSLYGYTF
.	.	TRBJ1-1	TRBV6-4	TGTGCCAGCAGCCGACAGACAAACACTGAAGCTTTCTTT	CASSRQTNTEAFF
.	TRBD1	TRBJ1-2	TRBV14	TGTGCCAGCAGCCAAGTGACAGGGTTGGATGGCTACACCTTC	CASSQVTGLDGYTF
.	.	TRBJ2-6	TRBV19	TGTGCCAGTAGTATACGGCAGGGGCTTGGGGCCAACGTCCTGACTTTC	CASSIRQGLGANVLTF
.	.	TRBJ2-1	TRBV19	TGTGCCAGTAGTATAGATCGGGGTATAGATCAGTTCTTC	CASSIDRGIDQFF
.	.	TRBJ1-1	TRBV7-6	TGTGCCAGCAGCGCCATCGACACACAGGGTCGGGACACTGAAGCTTTCTTT	CASSAIDTQGRDTEAFF
.	.	TRBJ2-7	TRBV13	TGTGCCAGCAGCTTAGGCCTCTACGAGCAGTACTTC	CASSLGLYEQYF
.	.	TRBJ1-1	TRBV6-4	TGTGCCAGCAGTAAGACAGTGAACACTGAAGCTTTCTTT	CASSKTVNTEAFF
.	.	TRBJ2-7	TRBV4-3	TGCGCCAGCAGCCAAGTGTTTGAGGTCAGATCCTACGAGCAGTACTTC	CASSQVFEVRSYEQYF
once	.	TRBJ1-5	TRBV6-6	TGTGCCAGCAGTTCGCCCGGGACTCGGCCCCAGCATTTT	CASSSPGTRPQHF
.	.	TRBJ2-2	TRBV6-5	TGTGCCAGCAGTTACTCGCACGGGGGCGGGGAGCTGTTTTTT	CASSYSHGGGELFF
.	.	TRBJ1-4	TRBV7-9	TGTGCCAGCAGCTTAGGGGCAGGGTCGATGGTTGATGAAAAACTGTTTTTT	CASSLGAGSMVDEKLFF
few	.	TRBJ1-6	TRBV25-1	TGTGCCAGCAACGGACTAACGGAAGGCTCACCCCTCCACTTT	CASNGLTEGSPLHF
few	TRBD2	TRBJ2-7	TRBV4-2	TGTGCCAGCAGCCAAGACGAGGGCCGGGGGAGCGGGAGCCCCTACGAGCAGTACTTC	CASSQDEGRGSGSPYEQYF
.	.	TRBJ1-4	TRBV3-1/TRBV3-2	TGTGCCAGCAGCCAAGGTCGGGTGCGGAGGGAAAAACTGTTTTTT	CASSQGRVRREKLFF
.	.	TRBJ2-7	TRBV11-3	TGTGCCAGCAGCATCTCGGGACTCGAGTCTGGCTACGAGCAGTACTTC	CASSISGLESGYEQYF
.	.	TRBJ2-2	TRBV12-5	TGTGCTAGTGTCCTATACGGGGAGCTGTTTTTT	CASVLYGELFF
.	TRBD1	TRBJ1-3	TRBV6-5	TGTGCCAGCGGTAGACAGGGCCTCTCTGGAAACACCATATATTTT	CASGRQGLSGNTIYF
.	TRBD1	TRBJ1-5	TRBV5-1	TGCGCCAGCAGCTTGGGGACAGGGACGACCCAGCATTTT	CASSLGTGTTQHF
.	TRBD2	TRBJ2-2	TRBV7-9	TGTGCCAGCAGCTTAGGTCTAGCGGCGGACACCGGGGAGCTGTTTTTT	CASSLGLAADTGELFF
few	TRBD1	TRBJ1-3	TRBV14	TGTGCCAGCAGCCACCGGACAGGGGTGCAAGGAAACACCATATATTTT	CASSHRTGVQGNTIYF
.	.	TRBJ2-5	TRBV5-4	TGTGCCAGCAGCTCCCCGTGGGAGACCCAGTACTTC	CASSSPWETQYF
.	TRBD1	TRBJ1-6	TRBV7-2	TGTGCCAGCAGCTCCGGACAGGGCAACTCACCCCTCCACTTT	CASSSGQGNSPLHF
few	.	TRBJ1-1	TRBV24-1	TGTGCCACCAGTGACGGATTCACTGAAGCTTTCTTT	CATSDGFTEAFF
.	TRBD2	TRBJ2-3	TRBV19	TGTGCCGGCGCTAGCGGGGACACAGATACGCAGTATTTT	CAGASGDTDTQYF
.	.	TRBJ1-1	TRBV7-3	TGTGCCAGCAGCTTAGTAGGCTGGAACACTGAAGCTTTCTTT	CASSLVGWNTEAFF
.	.	TRBJ1-5	TRBV18	TGTGCCAGCTCACCAGGGGCGGGCAATCAGCCCCAGCATTTT	CASSPGAGNQPQHF
.	TRBD2	TRBJ2-1	TRBV10-3	TGTGCCTCCTTAGCGGGAGAGGGCAATGAGCAGTTCTTC	CASLAGEGNEQFF
.	.	TRBJ1-2	TRBV5-1	TGCGCCAGCAGTAACAGGGAGTTGGGGCCTAACTATGGCTACACCTTC	CASSNRELGPNYGYTF
.	.	TRBJ1-2	TRBV7-8	TGTGCCAGCACCCCGGGACGGGGAATCTATGGCTACACCTTC	CASTPGRGIYGYTF
.	.	TRBJ2-2	TRBV11-3	TGTGCCAGCAGGGGGGCGGACCGACCGGACACCGGGGAGCTGTTTTTT	CASRGADRPDTGELFF
.	.	TRBJ2-1	TRBV27	TGTGCCAGCAGTTTTGGGGGCTATGAGCAGTTCTTC	CASSFGGYEQFF
.	.	TRBJ2-5	TRBV13	TGTGCCAGCAGTAGTGGAAGCAGGCAAGAGACCCAGTACTTC	CASSSGSRQETQYF
few	.	TRBJ1-6	TRBV5-5	TGTGCCACCTACCAGAACCGGACCGTGACCTATAATTCACCCCTCCACTTT	CATYQNRTVTYNSPLHF
.	.	TRBJ1-6	TRBV5-1	TGCGCCAGCACCGAGCGCCCGGTTTCGATGAATTCACCCCTCCACTTT	CASTERPVSMNSPLHF